These 8 T cell receptor beta chains were all obtained from the same sample, sequenced in a study of blood T cell repertoires in COVID-19. This table comes from immunoSEQ multiplex PCR, and its TCRdb copy is limited to in-frame clones, with some not included. This table holds about 310,000 clones, 75% to 90% found once. The source material was PBMCs or T cells enriched from blood (not recorded which). The source of these receptors is a man aged 25-45 years who had recovered from COVID-19.

For this clone: This may stem from a read error, because a much larger clone lies one nucleotide away. J is TRBJ1-2 and V is TRBV2, with D perhaps TRBD1 (6 bases). Germline V gives CDR1 SNHLY, CDR2 FYNNEI. Trimming took off 6 bases at V and 4 bases at J, with 9 bases between the two ends. The CDR3 is made up of 12 amino acids. CDR3 DNA sequence: TGTGCCAGCAGACAGGGCGGCTATGGCTACACCTTC. As protein: CASRQGGYGYTF.

This rearrangement joins TRBV30 to TRBJ2-3; 13 bases are shared with TRBD2. V shed 3 bases, J shed 1 base, and the junction held 4 bases outside the gene matches. Per the germline V gene, CDR1 is GTSNPN and CDR2 is SVGIG (reference sequence). The CDR3 is 16 amino acids. CDR3 sequence: CAWSGGLAGGTDTQYF. For the CDR3, the DNA is TGTGCCTGGAGCGGAGGACTAGCGGGGGGCACAGATACGCAGTATTTT.

The chain links TRBV25-1 to TRBJ2-2, with D maybe TRBD1 (7 bases). This CDR3 is 16 amino acids long. Germline lookup yields CDR1 MGHDK and CDR2 SYGVNS. V lost 3 bases to trimming and J lost 10 bases, with 21 bases between them. The CDR3 spells CASSDAGQYLRAELFF. The CDR3 DNA sequence: TGTGCCAGCAGTGATGCGGGACAGTACCTTCGGGCGGAGCTGTTTTTT. The full variable domain, its missing parts supplied by reference TRBV25-1 and TRBJ2-2, is EADIYQTPRYLVIGTGKKITLECSQTMGHDKMYWYQQDPGMELHLIHYSYGVNSTEKGDLSSESTVSRIRTEHFPLTLESARPSHTSQYLCASSDAGQYLRAELFFGEGSRLTVL.

The chain carries TRBV5-1 and TRBJ2-5; D may be TRBD2 (5 bases). The CDR3 consists of 14 residues. The ends were cut back, 4 bases at V and 0 bases at J, with 10 bases in the middle. Germline V CDR1 and CDR2: SGHRS, YFSETQ. CDR3 loop: CASSSTGNQETQYF. DNA of the CDR3: TGCGCCAGCAGCAGCACCGGGAACCAAGAGACCCAGTACTTC.

The rearrangement joins TRBV19 to TRBJ1-6; TRBD1 agrees at 7 bases. The germline V gene encodes CDR1 LNHDA and CDR2 SQIVND (reference sequence). V lost 4 bases and J lost 10; bases outside the gene matches: 7. CDR3 length equals 14 residues. The CDR3 loop is CASSNTGDGSPLHF. DNA of the CDR3: TGTGCCAGTAGTAATACAGGGGATGGGTCACCCCTCCACTTT.

The J gene is TRBJ1-2, the V gene TRBV19; tentatively, D is TRBD1 (6 bases). This CDR3 region has 17 residues. The V end was cut by 2 bases, the J end by 4 bases, with 20 bases between. The germline gives CDR1 LNHDA, CDR2 SQIVND (reference sequence). CDR3 nucleotide sequence: TGTGCCAGTAGTATATCCCCCAGGGCAGGGGCGAGCTATGGCTACACCTTC. It yields the protein CASSISPRAGASYGYTF.

The chain combines TRBV12-2 with TRBJ1-2; TRBD1 was called by the table and not checked on the DNA. TRBV12-2 is a pseudogene locus. The CDR3 loop spans 12 amino acids. This CDR3 is CASRLAAYGYTF. In DNA form, the CDR3 reads TGTGCAAGTCGCTTAGCGGCCTATGGCTACACCTTC.

The V call is TRBV5-6, the J call TRBJ1-6; 7 nucleotides match TRBD1. The CDR3 spans 16 residues. Germline CDR1 is SGHDT and CDR2 is YYEEEE. The V and J ends lost 2 bases and 3 bases, in that order; junction bases with no gene match: 5. CDR3 in amino acids: CASSFSQGNYNSPLHF. The CDR3 nucleotides are TGTGCCAGCAGCTTCTCACAGGGGAACTATAATTCACCCCTCCACTTT.